The clone carrying this T cell receptor beta chain was found many times. What it recognizes is unknown. At one end, the junction sequence differs from germline, possibly due to a read error. This sample was included in a study of neurological immune-mediated disorders. Time point noted: longitudinal time-point 1 (baseline). Germline CDR1 is SEHNR and CDR2 is FQNEAQ (reference sequence). CDR3 length: 13 amino acids. Study results and limitations: Neither clinical nor MRI features were associated with the multiple sclerosis repertoire cluster.

A 10-nucleotide random UMI tagged transcripts in template-switch 5'RACE cDNA synthesis. TCRdb passed the 5' RACE reads through MiXCR, listing each CDR3 protein once. The sample lists approximately 36,000 distinct CDR3 sequences, around 3.1% seen once, with around 7.7% in the top ten. The receptor's source is a woman aged 55-70 years with multiple sclerosis. Sequenced material: PBMCs. This chain links TRBV7-9 with TRBJ1-5; 8 bases align to TRBD1. Here the CDR3 DNA reads TGTGCCAGCGGGACAGGAGGCAATAAGACCCAGAATTTT. Protein: CASGTGGNKTQNF.